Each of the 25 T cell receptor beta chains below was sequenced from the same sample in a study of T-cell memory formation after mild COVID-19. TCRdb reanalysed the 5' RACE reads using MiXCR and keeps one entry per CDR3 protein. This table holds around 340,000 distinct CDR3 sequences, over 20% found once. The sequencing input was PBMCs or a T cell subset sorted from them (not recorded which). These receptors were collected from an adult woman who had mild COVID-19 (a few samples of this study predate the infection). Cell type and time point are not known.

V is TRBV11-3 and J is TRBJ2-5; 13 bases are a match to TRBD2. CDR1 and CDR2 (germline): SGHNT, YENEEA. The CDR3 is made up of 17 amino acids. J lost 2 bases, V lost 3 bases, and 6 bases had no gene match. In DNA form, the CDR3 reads TGTGCCAGCAGCTTTACCGGGACTAGCGGGAATCAAGAGACCCAGTACTTC. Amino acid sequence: CASSFTGTSGNQETQYF.

The CDR3 bases are TGTGCCAGCAGCTTAGCGTTACAGGTCGTGGGGACTGAAGCTTTCTTT. This encodes CASSLALQVVGTEAFF. The gene calls are TRBV7-9 and TRBJ1-1, with D perhaps TRBD1 (5 bases). The CDR3 is 16 residues long. CDR1 SEHNR and CDR2 FQNEAQ come from the germline V gene (reference sequence). The V gene lost 0 bases and the J gene lost 5 bases, with 16 bases spanning the gap.

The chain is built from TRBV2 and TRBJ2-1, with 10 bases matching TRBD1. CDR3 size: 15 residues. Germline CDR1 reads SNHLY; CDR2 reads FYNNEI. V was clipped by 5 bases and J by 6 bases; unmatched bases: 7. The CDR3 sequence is CASSRDRGYSNEQFF. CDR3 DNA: TGTGCCAGCAGTAGGGACAGGGGATATAGCAATGAGCAGTTCTTC.

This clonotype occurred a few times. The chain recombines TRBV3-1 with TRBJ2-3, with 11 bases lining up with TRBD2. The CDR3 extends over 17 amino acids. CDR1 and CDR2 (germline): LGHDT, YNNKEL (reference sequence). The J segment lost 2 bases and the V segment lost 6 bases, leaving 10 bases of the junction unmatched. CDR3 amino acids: CASRTTGLAVDTDTQYF. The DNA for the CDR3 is TGTGCCAGCAGAACCACGGGACTAGCGGTGGACACAGATACGCAGTATTTT.

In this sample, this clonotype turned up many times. CDR3 bases: TGTGCCAGCAGTTTAACGAGCTCTGGGGCCAACGTCCTGACTTTC. As protein: CASSLTSSGANVLTF. The V call is TRBV12-3 or TRBV12-4, the J call TRBJ2-6, with D unclear. The V and J ends lost 2 bases and 0 bases respectively, with 5 bases between them. CDR3 length: 15 residues.

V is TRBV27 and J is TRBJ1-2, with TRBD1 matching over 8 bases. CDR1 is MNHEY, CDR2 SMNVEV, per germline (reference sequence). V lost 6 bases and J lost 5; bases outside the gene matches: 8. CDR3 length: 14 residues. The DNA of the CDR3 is TGTGCCAGCAGAAATGCCGGGACAGGTTATGGCTACACCTTC. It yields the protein CASRNAGTGYGYTF.

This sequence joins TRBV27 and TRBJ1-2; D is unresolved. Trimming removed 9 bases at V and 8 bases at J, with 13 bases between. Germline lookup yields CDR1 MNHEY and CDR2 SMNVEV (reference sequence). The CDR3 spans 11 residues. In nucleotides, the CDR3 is TGTGCCAGTGGCAGTTCATACGGCTACACCTTC. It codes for CASGSSYGYTF.

The CDR3 DNA is TGTGCCAGCAGTACGGACGGAAAGTTCAATCAGCCCCAGCATTTT. Protein product: CASSTDGKFNQPQHF. The genes are TRBV2 and TRBJ1-5; the D is unclear. There are 15 residues in the CDR3. V dropped 5 bases and J dropped 3 bases, with 14 bases sitting between them. Germline V gene data show CDR1 as SNHLY and CDR2 as FYNNEI.

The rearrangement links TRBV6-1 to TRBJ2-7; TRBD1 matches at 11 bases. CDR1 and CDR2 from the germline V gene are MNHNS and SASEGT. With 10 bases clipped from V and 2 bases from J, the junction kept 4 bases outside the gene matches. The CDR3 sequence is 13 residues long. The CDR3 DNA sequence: TGTGCCACCGGGACAGGGGGGCCCTACGAGCAGTACTTC. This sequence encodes CATGTGGPYEQYF.

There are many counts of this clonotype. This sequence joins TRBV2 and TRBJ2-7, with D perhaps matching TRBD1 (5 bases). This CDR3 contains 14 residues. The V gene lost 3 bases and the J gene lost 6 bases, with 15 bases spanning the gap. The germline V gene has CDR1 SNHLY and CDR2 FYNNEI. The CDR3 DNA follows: TGTGCCAGCAGTGATCTGGTCCAGCAGGGCGAGCAGTACTTC. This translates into CASSDLVQQGEQYF.

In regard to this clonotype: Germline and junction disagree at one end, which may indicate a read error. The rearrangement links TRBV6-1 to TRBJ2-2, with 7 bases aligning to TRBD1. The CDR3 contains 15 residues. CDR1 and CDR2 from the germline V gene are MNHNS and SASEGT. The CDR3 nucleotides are TGTGCCAGCAGTGAAGCGGACAGGTGGACCGGTGAGCTGTTTTTT. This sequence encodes CASSEADRWTGELFF.

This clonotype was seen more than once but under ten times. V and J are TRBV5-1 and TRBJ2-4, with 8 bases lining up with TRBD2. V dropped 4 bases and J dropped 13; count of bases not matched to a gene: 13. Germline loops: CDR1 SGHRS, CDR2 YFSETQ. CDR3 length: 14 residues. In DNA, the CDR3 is TGCGCCAGCAGCGACCCGGGAGGGAGAGGACGGCAGTACTTC. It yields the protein CASSDPGGRGRQYF.

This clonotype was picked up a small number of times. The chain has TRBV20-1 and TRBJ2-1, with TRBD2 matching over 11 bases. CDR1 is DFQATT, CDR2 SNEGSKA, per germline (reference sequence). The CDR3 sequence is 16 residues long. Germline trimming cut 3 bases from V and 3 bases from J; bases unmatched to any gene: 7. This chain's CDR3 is CSARGGLAVGYNEQFF. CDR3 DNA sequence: TGCAGTGCTAGGGGGGGACTAGCGGTTGGCTACAATGAGCAGTTCTTC.

CDR3 residues: CASSQVSESHYGYTF. CDR3 coding DNA: TGCGCCAGCAGCCAAGTTTCTGAATCCCACTATGGCTACACCTTC. J is TRBJ1-2 and V is TRBV4-1, with no clear D. This CDR3 comprises 15 residues. Looked up from germline, CDR1 is MGHRA and CDR2 is YSYEKL. Deletions cut 1 base from V and 3 bases from J, with 12 bases between.

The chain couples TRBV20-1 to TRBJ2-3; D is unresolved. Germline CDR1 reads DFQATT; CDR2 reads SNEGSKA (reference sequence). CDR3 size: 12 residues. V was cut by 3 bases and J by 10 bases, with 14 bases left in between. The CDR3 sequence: CSASYPSAAQYF. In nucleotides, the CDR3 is TGCAGTGCTAGTTATCCCTCAGCTGCGCAGTATTTT.

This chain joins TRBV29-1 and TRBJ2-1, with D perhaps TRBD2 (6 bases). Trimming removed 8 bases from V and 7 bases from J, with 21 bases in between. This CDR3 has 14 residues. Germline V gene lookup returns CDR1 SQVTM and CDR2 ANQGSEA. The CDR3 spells CSPTRGDSGNEQFF. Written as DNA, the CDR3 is TGCAGCCCAACCCGCGGGGATAGCGGTAATGAGCAGTTCTTC.

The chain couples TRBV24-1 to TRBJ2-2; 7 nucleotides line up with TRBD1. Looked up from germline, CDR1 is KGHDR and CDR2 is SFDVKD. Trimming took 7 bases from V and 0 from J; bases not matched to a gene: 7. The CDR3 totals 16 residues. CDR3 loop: CATSDRDFANTGELFF. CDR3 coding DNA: TGTGCCACCAGCGACAGGGATTTCGCGAACACCGGGGAGCTGTTTTTT.

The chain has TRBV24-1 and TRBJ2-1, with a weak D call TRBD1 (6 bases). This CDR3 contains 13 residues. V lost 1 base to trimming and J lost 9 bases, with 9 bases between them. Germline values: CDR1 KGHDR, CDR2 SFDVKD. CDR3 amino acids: CATSDLLTGEQFF. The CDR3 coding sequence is TGTGCCACCAGTGATTTACTGACAGGTGAGCAGTTCTTC.

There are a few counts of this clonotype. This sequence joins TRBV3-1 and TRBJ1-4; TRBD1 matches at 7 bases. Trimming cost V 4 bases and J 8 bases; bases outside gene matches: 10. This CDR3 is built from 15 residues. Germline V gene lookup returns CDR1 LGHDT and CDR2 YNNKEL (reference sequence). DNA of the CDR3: TGTGCCAGCAGCCTACGACAGGGCGGCAACGAAAAACTGTTTTTT. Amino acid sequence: CASSLRQGGNEKLFF.

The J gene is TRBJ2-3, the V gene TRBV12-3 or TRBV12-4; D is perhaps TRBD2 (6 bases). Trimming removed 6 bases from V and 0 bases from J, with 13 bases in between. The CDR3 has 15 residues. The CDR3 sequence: CASRASGTSTDTQYF. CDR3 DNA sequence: TGTGCCAGCAGAGCTTCCGGGACTAGCACAGATACGCAGTATTTT.

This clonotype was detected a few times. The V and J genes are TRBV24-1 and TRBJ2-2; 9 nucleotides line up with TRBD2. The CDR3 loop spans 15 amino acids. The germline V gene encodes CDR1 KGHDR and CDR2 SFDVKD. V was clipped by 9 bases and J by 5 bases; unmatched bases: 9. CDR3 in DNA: TGTGCCACCGAGGTAGCGGGAGCTGGAACCGGGGAGCTGTTTTTT. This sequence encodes CATEVAGAGTGELFF.

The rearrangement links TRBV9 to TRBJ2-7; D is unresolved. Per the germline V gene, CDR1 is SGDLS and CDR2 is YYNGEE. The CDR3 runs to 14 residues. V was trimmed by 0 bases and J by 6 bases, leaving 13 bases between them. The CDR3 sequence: CASSVGSGSPEQYF. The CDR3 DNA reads TGTGCCAGCAGCGTAGGGTCCGGGTCGCCCGAGCAGTACTTC.

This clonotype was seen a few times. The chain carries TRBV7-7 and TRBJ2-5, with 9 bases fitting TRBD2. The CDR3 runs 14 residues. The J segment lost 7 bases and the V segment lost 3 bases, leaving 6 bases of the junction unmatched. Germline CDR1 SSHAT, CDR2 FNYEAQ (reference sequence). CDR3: CASSLGLAEGTQYF. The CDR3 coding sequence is TGTGCCAGCAGCTTGGGACTAGCAGAAGGGACCCAGTACTTC.

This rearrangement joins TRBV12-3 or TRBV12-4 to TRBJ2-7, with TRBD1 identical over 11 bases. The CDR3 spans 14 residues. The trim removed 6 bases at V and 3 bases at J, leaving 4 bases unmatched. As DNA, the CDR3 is TGTGCCAGCAGCACCGGGACAGGGGGCTACGAGCAGTACTTC. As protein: CASSTGTGGYEQYF.

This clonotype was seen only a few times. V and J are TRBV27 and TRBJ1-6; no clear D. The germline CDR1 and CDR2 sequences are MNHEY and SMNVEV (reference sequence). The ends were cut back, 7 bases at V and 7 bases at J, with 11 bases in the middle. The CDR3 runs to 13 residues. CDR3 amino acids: CASTGHGNSPLHF. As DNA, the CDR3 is TGTGCCAGCACAGGCCATGGAAATTCACCCCTCCACTTT.